The rows below give T cell receptor beta chains drawn from one sample of a study of TIL therapy for anti-PD-1-resistant metastatic lung cancer. Clones were sequenced by immunoSEQ multiplex PCR, and TCRdb holds only the in-frame ones, with some missing. The repertoire holds roughly 50,000 clones, with just over 70% as singletons. The specimen was tumor tissue, collected at baseline. The receptors originated from a person between 30 and 80 years old with non-small cell lung cancer. Both conserved end residues are trimmed from each CDR3. D genes are given only for firm matches. Clone size is stated in some rows and not others, as once, few, many or a class when expanded.

clone size	V gene	J gene	D gene	CDR3 protein
.	TRBV5-5	TRBJ2-5	.	ASSLPGLGETQY
.	TRBV11-2	TRBJ1-3	.	ASSLAPAGNTIY
.	TRBV5-1	TRBJ2-5	.	ASGHETQY
.	TRBV21-1	TRBJ2-2	.	ASTLRRGTGELF
.	TRBV10-3	TRBJ2-5	.	AIAITQETQY
.	TRBV4-1	TRBJ2-1	.	ASSQAGRGAHNEQF
.	TRBV6-1	TRBJ1-2	.	ASSETANYGYT
once	TRBV15	TRBJ2-1	.	ATTADKWGNEQF
medium-sized	TRBV30	TRBJ2-6	.	AWILGPGGSGANVLT
.	TRBV6-5	TRBJ1-2	.	ASSYKTGPYGYT
.	TRBV28	TRBJ1-5	.	ATKGGSGQPQH
few	TRBV4-1	TRBJ1-5	.	ASSQGQFSNQPQH
.	TRBV7-2	TRBJ2-1	.	ATRDWNIPEQF
.	TRBV11-2	TRBJ2-5	TRBD1	ASSLDRGAQETQY
.	TRBV5-5	TRBJ2-7	.	ASSQTRDGSYEQY
.	TRBV14	TRBJ2-7	TRBD1	ASSRPGQDLWEQY
few	TRBV5-4	TRBJ1-5	.	ASSPTVSGQPQH
.	TRBV27	TRBJ2-6	.	ASSFRAGFGANVLT
.	TRBV28	TRBJ1-2	.	ASRTHSDYGYT
few	TRBV2	TRBJ1-4	TRBD1	ASSKDRAASEKLF
once	TRBV5-1	TRBJ2-5	.	ASIGVGWKETQY
.	TRBV5-1	TRBJ1-3	.	ASSSGAGNTIY
.	TRBV4-3	TRBJ1-4	.	ASSRAASRVLATNEKLF
.	TRBV9	TRBJ2-1	TRBD2	ASSVDATSGRIRRNEQF
.	TRBV6-5	TRBJ1-6	TRBD1	ASSSHRGSGNSPLH
.	TRBV30	TRBJ1-6	.	ALGRESRSPLH
.	TRBV2	TRBJ2-7	.	ASREDRGDEQY
.	TRBV29-1	TRBJ1-2	.	SVLITDGYT
few	TRBV9	TRBJ1-2	TRBD1	ASSGLLLGQGASGYGYT
.	TRBV30	TRBJ2-5	.	AWSVRKETQY
.	TRBV7-2	TRBJ2-5	TRBD2	ASSFLPSGGLQTQY
.	TRBV27	TRBJ2-3	TRBD2	ASSFTSGALTGTDTQY
.	TRBV7-2	TRBJ2-7	TRBD2	ASLLAGGLREQY
.	TRBV6-1	TRBJ1-5	.	ASSAGGGNQPQH
.	TRBV6-4	TRBJ1-1	TRBD1	ASRAGTAVNTEAF
.	TRBV10-2	TRBJ1-2	.	ASSEGSYGYT
.	TRBV5-1	TRBJ1-6	TRBD1	ASSIGQGAPNSPLH
.	TRBV7-2	TRBJ2-7	TRBD2	ASSSTVGLPTYEQY
.	TRBV5-4	TRBJ1-2	.	ASSLAGGEPYGYT
.	TRBV6-5	TRBJ2-2	.	ASSYRGGIAGELF